Presented here are 21 T cell receptor beta chains from one specimen sequenced in a study of cytomegalovirus exposure and HLA in healthy donors. PCR was performed using 60 Vbeta and 13 Jbeta primers. Only in-frame clones appear in the TCRdb table, and some are missing; sequencing was by immunoSEQ multiplex PCR. The sample lists hundreds of thousands of clones, about 75% occurring once. The specimen was PBMCs. These receptors all stem from a female donor in good health and CMV-seronegative.

V is TRBV19 and J is TRBJ2-7, with 9 bases fitting TRBD1. Trimming took 5 bases from V and 4 from J; bases not matched to a gene: 9. Germline V gene sequence: CDR1 LNHDA, CDR2 SQIVND (reference sequence). The CDR3 contains 15 residues. The CDR3 here is CASSDPGQGPYEQYF. CDR3 coding DNA: TGTGCCAGTAGTGATCCCGGACAGGGGCCATACGAGCAGTACTTC.

This clone was picked up one time. The rearrangement uses TRBV6-1 and TRBJ1-3; no firm D call. V was pared by 2 bases and J by 4 bases, with 3 bases between. Germline lookup yields CDR1 MNHNS and CDR2 SASEGT. This CDR3 has 12 residues. The CDR3: CASSEPGNTIYF. The CDR3 coding sequence is TGTGCCAGCAGTGAACCAGGAAACACCATATATTTT.

A word on this clone: The junction shows a germline mismatch at one end, possibly a read error. V usage is TRBV6-6 and J usage is TRBJ2-2; TRBD2 is a possible D gene (6 bases). The length of the CDR3 is 15 residues. CDR1 MNHNY and CDR2 SVGAGI come from the germline V gene (reference sequence). DNA of the CDR3: TGTGTCAGCAGAAAAGAGCGACCCGGGAGCGGGGAGCTGTTTTTT. The encoded protein is CVSRKERPGSGELFF.

This chain joins TRBV19 and TRBJ1-2; D not certain. The CDR3 loop spans 15 amino acids. V was cut by 6 bases and J by 2 bases, with 16 bases left in between. Looked up from germline, CDR1 is LNHDA and CDR2 is SQIVND (reference sequence). The CDR3 bases are TGTGCCAGTAGGTACCCCGGAGAGGGCAACTATGGCTACACCTTC. This codes for CASRYPGEGNYGYTF.

This chain links TRBV6-4 with TRBJ2-1; the match to TRBD2 covers 8 bases. V was pared by 3 bases and J by 10 bases, with 8 bases of the junction left unmatched. CDR3 size: 14 residues. Germline CDR1 MRHNA, CDR2 SNTAGT. CDR3 in amino acids: CASSEVGSGTEQFF. For the CDR3, the DNA is TGTGCCAGCAGTGAAGTCGGTAGCGGGACCGAGCAGTTCTTC.

The rearrangement uses TRBV19 and TRBJ2-3; TRBD2 aligns across 8 bases. CDR3 length equals 17 residues. V dropped 4 bases and J dropped 0; count of bases not matched to a gene: 9. Germline CDR1 is LNHDA and CDR2 is SQIVND (reference sequence). CDR3: CASSSSLTSGSTDTQYF. CDR3 coding DNA: TGTGCCAGTAGTAGCTCCCTTACTAGCGGTAGCACAGATACGCAGTATTTT.

This clone was found a few times. V is TRBV6-6 and J is TRBJ2-7, with 7 bases that match TRBD2. The CDR3 runs 15 residues. With 6 bases clipped from V and 7 bases from J, the junction kept 15 bases outside the gene matches. CDR1 and CDR2 (germline): MNHNY, SVGAGI (reference sequence). The CDR3 DNA reads as TGTGCCAGCAGCCCCTCCAAGGGACTACCAAGGGAGCAGTACTTC. It yields the protein CASSPSKGLPREQYF.

The chain links TRBV6-5 to TRBJ2-7; D is perhaps TRBD2 (6 bases). Germline loops: CDR1 MNHEY, CDR2 SVGAGI. This CDR3 region has 13 residues. Trimming took off 7 bases at V and 1 base at J, with 11 bases between the two ends. CDR3 coding DNA: TGTGCCAGCAAACCTAGCGCTTCCTACGAGCAGTACTTC. Translation gives CASKPSASYEQYF.

This chain links TRBV19 with TRBJ1-1; the match to TRBD1 covers 10 bases. V was pared by 9 bases and J by 5 bases, with 6 bases of the junction left unmatched. CDR3 length equals 13 residues. CDR1 LNHDA and CDR2 SQIVND come from the germline V gene (reference sequence). The CDR3 nucleotides read TGTGCCAGCAGACAGGGGGCGGGGACTGAAGCTTTCTTT. Translating it yields CASRQGAGTEAFF.

This chain uses TRBV30 with TRBJ2-7, with D perhaps TRBD2 (5 bases). Germline V lookup: CDR1 GTSNPN, CDR2 SVGIG (reference sequence). CDR3 length equals 15 residues. Trimming stripped 1 base from V and 4 bases from J, with 17 bases between. CDR3 nucleotide sequence: TGTGCCTGGAGTGAAGGGCGGGTTTTAATGTACGAGCAGTACTTC. It yields the protein CAWSEGRVLMYEQYF.

The chain uses TRBV4-1 and TRBJ2-1; D is perhaps TRBD2 (5 bases). The CDR3 covers 15 residues. Germline loops: CDR1 MGHRA, CDR2 YSYEKL. With 2 bases removed from V and 2 bases from J, the gap between germline ends came to 10 bases. The CDR3 DNA follows: TGCGCCAGCAGCCAATTGGACTCAGCCTACAATGAGCAGTTCTTC. The encoded protein is CASSQLDSAYNEQFF.

The chain has TRBV6-1 and TRBJ1-6; tentative D call: TRBD1 (5 bases). The CDR3 is 15 residues long. Trimming pared 4 bases from V and 6 bases from J, leaving 13 bases between. Germline V gene sequence: CDR1 MNHNS, CDR2 SASEGT. CDR3 in amino acids: CASSVEDNTNSPLHF. For the CDR3, the DNA is TGTGCCAGCAGTGTCGAGGACAACACTAATTCACCCCTCCACTTT.

The chain has TRBV6-1 and TRBJ2-4; maybe TRBD2 (5 bases). Trimming took off 0 bases at V and 6 bases at J, with 9 bases between the two ends. The germline V gene has CDR1 MNHNS and CDR2 SASEGT. The CDR3 runs to 14 residues. The CDR3 region has the DNA TGTGCCAGCAGTGAAGCCGGGGATCTAAACATTCAGTACTTC. Translating it yields CASSEAGDLNIQYF.

The rearrangement links TRBV1 to TRBJ1-1. TRBV1 is a documented pseudogene. There are 16 residues in the CDR3. Here the CDR3 DNA reads TGCACCAGCAGCCAAGATCGGGGGGGCTGGGGCACTGAAGCTTTCTTT. Its protein is CTSSQDRGGWGTEAFF.

This clone was seen just once. The CDR3 loop is CASSIPAAYEQYF. The CDR3 DNA reads as TGCGCCAGCAGTATTCCCGCGGCGTACGAGCAGTACTTC. The rearrangement links TRBV5-1 to TRBJ2-7; D not certain. This CDR3 is 13 amino acids long. Trimming took off 5 bases at V and 4 bases at J, with 13 bases between the two ends. Germline V lookup: CDR1 SGHRS, CDR2 YFSETQ. The full variable domain, its missing parts supplied by reference TRBV5-1 and TRBJ2-7, is KAGVTQTPRYLIKTRGQQVTLSCSPISGHRSVSWYQQTPGQGLQFLFEYFSETQRNKGNFPGRFSGRQFSNSRSEMNVSTLELGDSALYLCASSIPAAYEQYFGPGTRLTVT.

This chain connects TRBV27 to TRBJ2-3; 13 bases align to TRBD2. Losses at the gene ends were 9 bases for V and 2 bases for J; bases not matched to a gene: 2. In germline, CDR1 is MNHEY, CDR2 SMNVEV (reference sequence). The CDR3 contains 14 residues. CDR3 DNA: TGTGCCAGGGGACTAGCGGGGTCCACAGATACGCAGTATTTT. Protein: CARGLAGSTDTQYF.

This chain connects TRBV27 to TRBJ2-7; the match to TRBD2 covers 8 bases. The ends lost 3 bases at V and 5 bases at J; junction bases unmatched: 9. In germline, CDR1 is MNHEY, CDR2 SMNVEV (reference sequence). The CDR3 sequence is 15 residues long. The DNA of the CDR3 is TGTGCCAGCAGTTTCAGCGGGAGTCTAAGGGACGAGCAGTACTTC. This codes for CASSFSGSLRDEQYF.

This clone was detected only a few times. The chain carries TRBV6-5 and TRBJ1-1; 10 bases are shared with TRBD1. This CDR3 is 15 amino acids long. CDR1 and CDR2 (germline): MNHEY, SVGAGI. The ends lost 3 bases at V and 4 bases at J; junction bases unmatched: 5. The CDR3 nucleotides are TGTGCCAGCAGTTATAGACAGGGGGCGAGCACTGAAGCTTTCTTT. Translation: CASSYRQGASTEAFF.

The rearrangement joins TRBV18 to TRBJ2-5; 9 bases are a match to TRBD1. The CDR3 has 15 amino acids. In germline, CDR1 is KGHSH, CDR2 LQKENI. J was trimmed by 4 bases and V by 3 bases; bases with no gene match: 6. Here the CDR3 reads CASSPGTGIGETQYF. CDR3 nucleotide sequence: TGTGCCAGCTCACCGGGGACAGGGATAGGAGAGACCCAGTACTTC. The whole variable domain, remainder taken from reference TRBV18 and TRBJ2-5, is NAGVMQNPRHLVRRRGQEARLRCSPMKGHSHVYWYRQLPEEGLKFMVYLQKENIIDESGMPKERFSAEFPKEGPSILRIQQVVRGDSAAYFCASSPGTGIGETQYFGPGTRLLVL.

This rearrangement joins TRBV10-1 to TRBJ1-1, with 7 positions matching TRBD1. CDR1 is WNHNN, CDR2 SYGVQD, per germline (reference sequence). J was trimmed by 4 bases and V by 7 bases; bases with no gene match: 15. CDR3 size: 16 residues. The CDR3 sequence is CASTPSGGILGTEAFF. The CDR3 DNA reads TGCGCCAGCACCCCGTCAGGGGGTATATTGGGCACTGAAGCTTTCTTT.

This chain uses TRBV5-8 with TRBJ1-3; the D is unclear. The germline V gene encodes CDR1 SGHTS and CDR2 YDEGEE. V gave up 0 bases and J gave up 8 bases, with 6 bases separating them. The CDR3 is made up of 12 amino acids. The CDR3 DNA follows: TGTGCCAGCAGCTTGGGCCGGTACACCATATATTTT. Translated: CASSLGRYTIYF. Drawing the rest from reference TRBV5-8 and TRBJ1-3, the complete variable domain is EAGVTQSPTHLIKTRGQQATLRCSPISGHTSVYWYQQALGLGLQFLLWYDEGEERNRGNFPPRFSGRQFPNYSSELNVNALELEDSALYLCASSLGRYTIYFGEGSWLTVV.